The 18 T cell receptor beta chains listed next were all sequenced from one sample in a study of PD-1 blockade in classical Hodgkin lymphoma. Each patient relapsed following autologous stem cell transplantation, and prior brentuximab vedotin exposure differed. Only in-frame clones appear in the TCRdb table, and some are missing; sequencing was by immunoSEQ multiplex PCR. The repertoire holds 45,000 or so clones, approximately 70% seen once, with 8% to 13% in the top ten. The sample consisted of peripheral blood mononuclear cells (PBMCs), taken at baseline. Source of these receptors: a human donor with classical Hodgkin lymphoma.

The rearrangement uses TRBV6-5 and TRBJ2-5; D uncertain. The V and J ends lost 0 bases and 2 bases respectively, with 7 bases between them. The CDR3 loop spans 14 amino acids. Per the germline V gene, CDR1 is MNHEY and CDR2 is SVGAGI. CDR3 coding DNA: TGTGCCAGCAGTTACTCGTGGTGGCAAGAGACCCAGTACTTC. Its protein is CASSYSWWQETQYF.

V gene TRBV5-1 combines with J gene TRBJ2-3; TRBD2 aligns across 11 bases. Germline-derived CDR1 and CDR2 are SGHRS and YFSETQ. CDR3 length: 17 residues. Germline trimming cut 4 bases from V and 0 bases from J; bases unmatched to any gene: 7. This chain's CDR3 is CASSRSGGEYSTDTQYF. As DNA, the CDR3 is TGCGCCAGCAGCCGTAGCGGGGGGGAATACAGCACAGATACGCAGTATTTT.

The V and J genes are TRBV29-1 and TRBJ2-1, with 8 bases aligning to TRBD1. The CDR3 contains 15 residues. Germline V CDR1 and CDR2: SQVTM, ANQGSEA. V lost 2 bases and J lost 8; bases outside the gene matches: 11. CDR3 loop: CSVEKGQGVLHEQFF. The CDR3 DNA reads as TGCAGCGTTGAAAAAGGACAGGGCGTTTTGCATGAGCAGTTCTTC.

This chain uses TRBV19 with TRBJ2-3, with 8 positions matching TRBD2. The CDR3 totals 15 residues. The V and J ends lost 6 bases and 1 base, in that order; junction bases with no gene match: 6. CDR1 and CDR2 from the germline V gene are LNHDA and SQIVND (reference sequence). The CDR3 sequence: CASSRSGLGTDTQYF. In DNA form, the CDR3 reads TGTGCCAGTAGCCGATCGGGACTAGGCACAGATACGCAGTATTTT.

This clone came up once. The rearrangement joins TRBV27 to TRBJ2-7; D is uncertain. The V end was cut by 3 bases, the J end by 4 bases, with 10 bases between. Germline CDR1 is MNHEY and CDR2 is SMNVEV (reference sequence). CDR3 length equals 13 residues. The CDR3 DNA reads as TGTGCCAGCAGTTTGTCCACCTATTACGAGCAGTACTTC. It translates to CASSLSTYYEQYF.

At least ten counts were recorded for this clone. The chain employs TRBV9 and TRBJ2-7; the match to TRBD1 covers 9 bases. Germline-derived CDR1 and CDR2 are SGDLS and YYNGEE. V lost 3 bases to trimming and J lost 4 bases; unmatched junction nucleotides: 5. CDR3 size: 14 residues. The chain's CDR3 is CASSGPDRGYEQYF. The CDR3 DNA is TGTGCCAGCAGCGGTCCGGACAGGGGTTACGAGCAGTACTTC.

The rearrangement joins TRBV10-2 to TRBJ2-1; D may be TRBD2 (5 bases). V lost 4 bases, J lost 7 bases, and 14 bases lay in between. Germline lookup yields CDR1 WSHSY and CDR2 SAAADI. The CDR3 spans 14 residues. Here the CDR3 reads CASSAGLQSNEQFF. The CDR3 coding sequence is TGCGCCAGCAGTGCAGGACTCCAATCAAATGAGCAGTTCTTC.

For this clone: The junction departs from the called germline gene at one end, perhaps through a read error. The chain joins TRBV28 to TRBJ1-1; D not certain. Germline assignment: CDR1 MDHEN and CDR2 SYDVKM. The CDR3 loop spans 12 amino acids. The CDR3 reads CASSWSAATPGF. The CDR3 nucleotides read TGTGCCAGCAGTTGGTCGGCAGCCACCCCCGGTTTT. Looking up the rest from reference TRBV28 and TRBJ1-1 gives the full variable domain: DVKVTQSSRYLVKRTGEKVFLECVQDMDHENMFWYRQDPGLGLRLIYFSYDVKMKEKGDIPEGYSVSREKKERFSLILESASTNQTSMYLCASSWSAATPGFGQGTRLTVV.

J is TRBJ2-7 and V is TRBV6-1; D may be TRBD2 (5 bases). The CDR3 contains 11 residues. The germline V gene encodes CDR1 MNHNS and CDR2 SASEGT. V gave up 7 bases and J gave up 6 bases, with 10 bases separating them. CDR3 amino acids: CASMEVGEQYF. CDR3 coding DNA: TGTGCCAGCATGGAGGTGGGCGAGCAGTACTTC.

The J gene is TRBJ2-5, the V gene TRBV11-2; D is uncertain. Between the trimmed V and J ends, which lost 5 bases and 11 bases, there was a span of 24 bases. The CDR3 loop spans 15 amino acids. Per germline, CDR1 SGHAT and CDR2 FQNNGV. The CDR3 protein is CASSLGGSSLVEQYF. The CDR3 coding sequence is TGTGCCAGCAGCCTCGGCGGTAGCTCCCTAGTAGAGCAGTACTTC.

This chain joins TRBV11-3 and TRBJ1-1, with 7 nucleotides matching TRBD1. CDR3 length: 15 amino acids. Germline CDR1 reads SGHNT; CDR2 reads YENEEA. Trimming cost V 4 bases and J 6 bases; bases outside gene matches: 11. CDR3 nucleotides: TGTGCCAGCAGCTCAACTTACAGGGGAAGGCCTGAAGCTTTCTTT. Protein sequence: CASSSTYRGRPEAFF. Together with reference TRBV11-3 and TRBJ1-1, the CDR3 gives the full variable domain: EAGVVQSPRYKIIEKKQPVAFWCNPISGHNTLYWYLQNLGQGPELLIRYENEEAVDDSQLPKDRFSAERLKGVDSTLKIQPAELGDSAVYLCASSSTYRGRPEAFFGQGTRLTVV.

The chain uses TRBV19 and TRBJ1-5, with D uncertain. CDR3 length: 15 amino acids. With 6 bases removed from V and 4 bases from J, the gap between germline ends came to 16 bases. The V gene's germline CDR1 is LNHDA and CDR2 SQIVND (reference sequence). CDR3 in DNA: TGTGCCAGTAGACCCTGGGAGGGTCTTAATCAGCCCCAGCATTTT. Its translation: CASRPWEGLNQPQHF. Supplemented by reference TRBV19 and TRBJ1-5, the full variable domain reads DGGITQSPKYLFRKEGQNVTLSCEQNLNHDAMYWYRQDPGQGLRLIYYSQIVNDFQKGDIAEGYSVSREKKESFPLTVTSAQKNPTAFYLCASRPWEGLNQPQHFGDGTRLSIL.

CDR3 DNA sequence: TGCGCCAGCAGCGCCGGGACAGGGGAAGATGGCTACACCTTC. Translated, it gives CASSAGTGEDGYTF. The V call is TRBV5-1, the J call TRBJ1-2, with 10 bases that match TRBD1. CDR1 and CDR2 (germline): SGHRS, YFSETQ. The trim removed 4 bases at V and 6 bases at J, leaving 6 bases unmatched. The CDR3 has 14 residues.

The chain is built from TRBV6-5 and TRBJ1-3; 8 bases align to TRBD1. This CDR3 has 14 amino acids. The germline CDR1 and CDR2 sequences are MNHEY and SVGAGI. V lost 7 bases and J lost 2; bases outside the gene matches: 4. The CDR3 here is CASKQQGAGNTIYF. As DNA, the CDR3 is TGTGCCAGCAAGCAACAGGGGGCTGGAAACACCATATATTTT.

This clone has more than one count but fewer than ten. The J gene is TRBJ1-1, the V gene TRBV11-2, with D unclear. CDR1 and CDR2 from the germline V gene are SGHAT and FQNNGV. Trimming pared 1 base from V and 2 bases from J, leaving 8 bases between. CDR3 length: 14 residues. The CDR3 DNA is TGTGCCAGCAGCTTAGGCCTAGTTAACACTGAAGCTTTCTTT. Translation: CASSLGLVNTEAFF.

This chain joins TRBV27 and TRBJ1-5, with a possible D match to TRBD1 (5 bases). Germline CDR1 and CDR2: MNHEY and SMNVEV (reference sequence). The CDR3 has 16 amino acids. V dropped 4 bases and J dropped 3 bases, with 16 bases sitting between them. The CDR3 DNA reads TGTGCCAGCAGTTCCCTCGGGGCCGGGGACAATCAGCCCCAGCATTTT. Its protein is CASSSLGAGDNQPQHF.

This chain links TRBV27 with TRBJ1-6, with a weak D call TRBD1 (5 bases). The ends were cut back, 1 base at V and 7 bases at J, with 8 bases in the middle. The CDR3 is 14 amino acids. Germline V CDR1 and CDR2: MNHEY, SMNVEV (reference sequence). CDR3 in DNA: TGTGCCAGCAGTTTATGGGGGGAGAATTCACCCCTCCACTTT. Its protein is CASSLWGENSPLHF.

The chain uses TRBV30 and TRBJ2-7; D possibly matches TRBD1 or TRBD2 (5 bases each). The CDR3 is 14 residues long. Germline V gene data show CDR1 as GTSNPN and CDR2 as SVGIG (reference sequence). V was cut by 7 bases and J by 4 bases, with 20 bases left in between. CDR3 sequence: CASTRDPLGYEQYF. The CDR3 coding sequence is TGTGCCTCGACCCGGGACCCCTTAGGATACGAGCAGTACTTC.